The 5 T cell receptor beta chains in this list originate from one sample, sequenced in a study of T cell responses to AZD1222 COVID-19 vaccine. Clones were read by immunoSEQ multiplex PCR, and TCRdb kept only the in-frame ones, dropping some. The table lists around 100,000 clones, less than 90% of them singletons. Sequenced material: peripheral blood, taken on day 0 of AZD1222 vaccination. These receptors all come from an adult in good health.

Comments on this clone: This sample also contains other DNA sequences that code for the same CDR3. The J gene is TRBJ2-7, the V gene TRBV11-2; D possibly corresponds to TRBD1 (5 bases). The CDR3 is made up of 14 amino acids. The germline CDR1 and CDR2 sequences are SGHAT and FQNNGV. V lost 2 bases and J lost 1, with 9 bases in between. The CDR3 reads CASSLSQGSYEQYF. CDR3 coding DNA: TGTGCCAGCAGCTTATCGCAGGGTTCCTACGAGCAGTACTTC.

The chain uses TRBV2 and TRBJ1-5; D ambiguous. V dropped 4 bases and J dropped 4 bases, with 8 bases sitting between them. The CDR3 is 13 residues long. In germline, CDR1 is SNHLY, CDR2 FYNNEI. CDR3 sequence reads: CASSGEFNQPQHF. The CDR3 DNA is TGTGCCAGCAGTGGAGAGTTTAATCAGCCCCAGCATTTT.

V gene TRBV29-1 combines with J gene TRBJ1-2; 7 bases are shared with TRBD1. In germline, CDR1 is SQVTM, CDR2 ANQGSEA. V lost 3 bases, J lost 0 bases, and 4 bases stayed unmatched. The CDR3 spans 14 residues. The CDR3 sequence: CSVEGQIPNYGYTF. The CDR3 DNA reads as TGCAGCGTTGAGGGACAGATTCCTAACTATGGCTACACCTTC.

The chain combines TRBV6-5 with TRBJ2-7; 7 positions match TRBD2. Germline V lookup: CDR1 MNHEY, CDR2 SVGAGI. V was clipped by 4 bases and J by 2 bases; unmatched bases: 11. CDR3 length: 16 residues. The CDR3 nucleotides read TGTGCCAGCAGTTTAAATATAGCGGGTCTGACCTACGAGCAGTACTTC. As protein: CASSLNIAGLTYEQYF.

This chain uses TRBV10-1 with TRBJ2-2; D call uncertain. The CDR3 consists of 17 residues. Germline assignment: CDR1 WNHNN and CDR2 SYGVQD (reference sequence). Between the trimmed V and J ends, which lost 0 bases and 17 bases, there was a span of 28 bases. The CDR3 nucleotides read TGCGCCAGCAGTGAGTCGACTTATCGGGCCCTCGGCGACGTTCCCTTTTTT. This sequence encodes CASSESTYRALGDVPFF.